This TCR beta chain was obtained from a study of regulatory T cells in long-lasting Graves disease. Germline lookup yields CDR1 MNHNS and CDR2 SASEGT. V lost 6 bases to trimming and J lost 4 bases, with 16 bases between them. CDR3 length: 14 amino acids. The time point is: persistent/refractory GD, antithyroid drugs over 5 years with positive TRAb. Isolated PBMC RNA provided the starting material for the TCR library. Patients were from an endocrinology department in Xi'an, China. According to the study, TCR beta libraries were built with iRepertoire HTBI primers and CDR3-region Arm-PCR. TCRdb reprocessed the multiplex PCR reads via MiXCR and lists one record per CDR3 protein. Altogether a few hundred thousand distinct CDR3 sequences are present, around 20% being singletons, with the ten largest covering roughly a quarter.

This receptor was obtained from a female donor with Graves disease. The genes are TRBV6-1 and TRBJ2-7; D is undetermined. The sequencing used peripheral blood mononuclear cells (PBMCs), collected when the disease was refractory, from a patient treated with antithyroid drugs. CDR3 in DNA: TGTGCCAGCAGATGGGTAGAGACCGATTACGAGCAGTACTTC. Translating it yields CASRWVETDYEQYF.